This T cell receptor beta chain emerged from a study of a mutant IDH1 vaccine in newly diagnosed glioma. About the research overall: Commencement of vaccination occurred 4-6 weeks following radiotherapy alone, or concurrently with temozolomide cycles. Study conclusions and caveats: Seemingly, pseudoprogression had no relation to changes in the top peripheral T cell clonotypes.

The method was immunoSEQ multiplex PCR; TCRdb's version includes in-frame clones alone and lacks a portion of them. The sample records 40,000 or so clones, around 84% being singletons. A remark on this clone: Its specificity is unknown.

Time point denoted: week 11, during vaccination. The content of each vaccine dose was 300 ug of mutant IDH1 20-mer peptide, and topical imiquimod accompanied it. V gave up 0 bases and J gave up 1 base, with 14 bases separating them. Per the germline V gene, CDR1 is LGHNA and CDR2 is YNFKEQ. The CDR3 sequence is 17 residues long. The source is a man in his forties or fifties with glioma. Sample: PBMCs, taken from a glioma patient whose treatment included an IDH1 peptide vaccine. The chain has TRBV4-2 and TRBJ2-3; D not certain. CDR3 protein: CASSQEGVRLGTDTQYF. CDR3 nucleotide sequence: TGTGCCAGCAGCCAAGAAGGCGTGAGGTTGGGCACAGATACGCAGTATTTT.